This T cell receptor beta chain was sequenced for a study of blood T cell repertoires in COVID-19. Repertoires were generated with immunoSEQ multiplex PCR, while TCRdb's copy carries only in-frame clones and drops some. Here the sample spans around 110,000 clones, about 82% being singletons. The clonotype was recovered from a man aged 60 to 75 with active or convalescent COVID-19. Material for sequencing was peripheral blood.

The CDR3: CASSLTKRVDEQYF. The CDR3, as DNA: TGTGCCAGCAGCCTTACAAAGCGGGTAGACGAGCAGTACTTC. The chain links TRBV6-2 or TRBV6-3 to TRBJ2-7; D is perhaps TRBD2 (6 bases). The CDR3 is 14 residues long. Germline CDR1 MNHEY, CDR2 SVGEGT. V was trimmed by 6 bases and J by 5 bases, leaving 17 bases between them.